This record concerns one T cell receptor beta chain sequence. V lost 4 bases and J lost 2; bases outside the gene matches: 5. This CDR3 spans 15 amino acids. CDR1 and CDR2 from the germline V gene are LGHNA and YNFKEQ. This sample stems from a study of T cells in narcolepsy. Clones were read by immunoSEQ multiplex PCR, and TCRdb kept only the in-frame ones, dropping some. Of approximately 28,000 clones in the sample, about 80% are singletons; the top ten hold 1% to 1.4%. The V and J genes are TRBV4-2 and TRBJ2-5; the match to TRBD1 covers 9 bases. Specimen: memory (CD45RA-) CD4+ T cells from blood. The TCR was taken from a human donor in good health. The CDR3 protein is CASSPGQGGQETQYF. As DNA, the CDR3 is TGTGCCAGCAGCCCGGGACAGGGTGGGCAAGAGACCCAGTACTTC.